This TCR beta chain was documented in a study of a mutant IDH1 vaccine in newly diagnosed glioma. About the study: Of the patients given treatment, around 60% were male and around 38% were female, and a mean age of roughly 40 years was recorded. Most patients had radiochemotherapy with temozolomide before enrollment; others had one alone.

V was shortened by 3 bases and J by 8 bases, with 14 bases between the two germline ends. The CDR3 is made up of 14 amino acids. The germline gives CDR1 SGHNT, CDR2 YYREEE (reference sequence). Overall study findings and caveats: Vaccine-induced immune responses occurred in approximately 93% of patients.

About this clone: Antigen specificity is unknown.

Here immunoSEQ multiplex PCR was the method, and the copy in TCRdb shows in-frame clones only, minus some. The table lists 50,000 to 70,000 clones, 70% to 85% of them singletons. The time point: week 5, during vaccination. Mutant IDH1 20-mer peptide, at 300 ug, made up each vaccine dose, with topical imiquimod. Donors' newly diagnosed IDH1-mutant WHO grade 3 or 4 astrocytomas lacked nuclear ATRX. This clonotype was obtained from a young woman with glioma. Some clones in this sample may be carry-over from other donors' samples. Specimen: PBMCs, collected from a glioma patient whose treatment included an IDH1 peptide vaccine. The rearrangement links TRBV5-4 to TRBJ2-2; no clear D. The CDR3 region is CASSSQTPAGELFF. In nucleotides, the CDR3 is TGTGCCAGCAGCTCTCAGACTCCTGCGGGGGAGCTGTTTTTT.